The subject of this entry is one TCR beta chain. The data belong to a study of cytomegalovirus exposure and HLA in healthy donors. Both 60 Vbeta primers and 13 Jbeta primers went into the PCR. Libraries were prepared by immunoSEQ multiplex PCR; TCRdb keeps only in-frame clonotypes and omits some of them. The sample consists of 150,000 or so clones, around 72% of them appearing once. The V gene's germline CDR1 is LGHNA and CDR2 YSLEER. Trimming took 0 bases from V and 6 from J; bases not matched to a gene: 11. CDR3 size: 16 residues. The receptor's source is a woman between 45 and 65 years old in good health and CMV-seropositive. The chain joins TRBV4-3 to TRBJ2-7, with 7 bases aligning to TRBD1. Sequencing was done on a sample of PBMCs. The CDR3 reads CASSQDGRGKGLEQYF. In DNA, the CDR3 is TGCGCCAGCAGCCAAGATGGCAGGGGGAAGGGGCTCGAGCAGTACTTC.